This T cell receptor beta chain stems from a study of blood T cell repertoires in COVID-19. Study information: COVID-19 samples from acute and convalescent phases originated in the United States, Italy and Spain. From T cells, B-cell-depleted T cells, or PBMCs came the material, which was cDNA or gDNA.

Germline V lookup: CDR1 LGHNA, CDR2 YSLEER. Trimming took 0 bases from V and 7 from J, leaving 16 bases between them. The CDR3 loop spans 15 amino acids. As processed by the authors: Amplifying reference gene primers gave estimates of nucleated cell counts. Profiled with immunoSEQ multiplex PCR; TCRdb holds only in-frame clones, not every one. From that table come the V and J calls and clone size; the DNA was used to work out D and trimming. The sample consists of roughly 110,000 clones, around nine tenths of them appearing once. The TCR originated in a woman aged 25 to 39 with acute or convalescent COVID-19. The rearrangement joins TRBV4-3 to TRBJ2-7; D remains unclear. Sequenced material: peripheral blood. The CDR3 region is CASSQDRLPSAEQYF. The CDR3 nucleotides are TGCGCCAGCAGCCAAGATCGGCTTCCTAGTGCGGAGCAGTACTTC.